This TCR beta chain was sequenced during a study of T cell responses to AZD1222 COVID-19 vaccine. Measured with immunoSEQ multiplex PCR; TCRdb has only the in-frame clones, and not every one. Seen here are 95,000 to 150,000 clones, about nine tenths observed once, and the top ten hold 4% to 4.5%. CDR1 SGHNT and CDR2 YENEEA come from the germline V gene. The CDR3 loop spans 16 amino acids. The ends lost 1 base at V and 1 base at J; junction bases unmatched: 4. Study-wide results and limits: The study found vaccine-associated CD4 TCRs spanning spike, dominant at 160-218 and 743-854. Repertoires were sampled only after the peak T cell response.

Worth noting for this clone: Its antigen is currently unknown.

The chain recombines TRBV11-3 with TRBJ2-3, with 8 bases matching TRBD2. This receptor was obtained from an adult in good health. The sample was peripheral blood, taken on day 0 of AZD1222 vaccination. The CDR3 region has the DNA TGTGCCAGCAGCTTAGGCACTAGCGGACGCACAGATACGCAGTATTTT. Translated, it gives CASSLGTSGRTDTQYF.